This T cell receptor (beta chain) appears in the sequencing data of a study of blood T cell repertoires in COVID-19. Generated by immunoSEQ multiplex PCR, the TCRdb table keeps only in-frame clones and is missing some. This sample has 55,000 to 90,000 clones; 88% occur once, and the top ten carry more than 1.1%. The CDR3 runs 15 residues. Trimming left V 6 bases short and J 0 bases short, with 13 bases between. The V gene's germline CDR1 is LNHDA and CDR2 SQIVND (reference sequence). Sequencing was carried out using peripheral blood. J is TRBJ2-3 and V is TRBV19; a weak D match, TRBD2 (6 bases). This receptor was identified in a human donor in a cohort sampled during active COVID-19. The CDR3 loop reads CASRRSSGSTDTQYF. The CDR3 DNA is TGTGCCAGTAGGCGGAGTAGCGGTAGCACAGATACGCAGTATTTT.